This TCR beta chain was profiled in a study of CD8+CD57+ T cells in acquired aplastic anemia (dated by TCRdb to 2016 to 2019). For the wider study: CD8+CD57+ expansion was defined as a frequency above the mean frequency observed in healthy subjects.

Findings and caveats that apply to the study as a whole: In patients, diversity was decreased in CD8+CD57+ cells compared with the total CD4+ and CD8+ cell pools. Patients and healthy controls showed no significant difference in CD8+ Simpson's diversity (P=0.060). Although around 30 CD8+ CDR3 sequences were shared by patients and controls, these sequences appeared highly expressed in patients and within the immunodominant clones of patients.

According to the germline V gene (reference sequence), CDR1 reads SEHNR and CDR2 reads FQNEAQ. V is shortened by 10 bases, J by 4 bases, and the region joining them spans 19 bases. From its cysteine to its phenylalanine, the CDR3 spans 14 amino acids. The only DNA kept is the CDR3, 42 bases in frame from the first base. Patients chosen for sequencing had shown expansion of CD8+CD57+ cells by flow cytometry. CD8+CD57+ effector memory cells were additionally sequenced from about 15% of the 12 patients in whom enough cells were available. Every patient had severe acquired aplastic anemia, diagnosed using the International Study of Aplastic Anemia and Agranulocytosis and Camitta criteria. No patient had received any therapy when blood was sampled. CD8+CD57+ cells were enriched with beads, and a mean of approximately 1.5 ug of DNA was obtained. In the study, sorted CD4+ and CD8+ blood T cells from patients with severe aplastic anemia and from healthy subjects underwent deep sequencing of TCR repertoires. Patients were enrolled under clinicaltrials.gov protocols 00001620, 01623167, 00001397, 00071045, 00081523 and 00961064 in the USA. Ficoll-Paque density gradient centrifugation was used to isolate peripheral blood mononuclear cells.

About this clonotype: Its recognized antigen is unknown. No base-level quality is on record; no much larger clone is a single base apart.

TCR beta VDJ combination and CDR3 sequence profiling used genomic DNA as the template. An Illumina HiSeq 2000 was used for TCR repertoire sequencing. As for the authors' bioinformatics: Repertoires were assessed using TRBV/TRBJ rearrangement plots, CDR3 size and DJ length profiles, and Simpson's diversity index. The most abundant DNA sequence in the deep sequencing data was defined as the immunodominant clone. CDR3 amino acid sequences were checked for sharing across subjects and were also compared against the VDJdb database and published repertoires. TCRdb handled the public reads itself, with Q25 trimming in fastp and clone calling in MiXCR, and kept productive beta chains. Here each entry gathers all rows of one CDR3 protein and keeps the most common genes and DNA. TCRdb, rather than the study authors, made the V and J calls. Across this sample there are about 20,000 distinct CDR3 sequences, with almost 40% seen only once. The ten largest clones add up to over 75% of the sample.

The sample was CD8+CD57+ T cells sorted from PBMCs. The cell subset or site label corresponds to: bead-enriched CD8+CD57+ effector memory T cells from SAA patients. This sequence was found in a human donor with aplastic anemia. The rearranged segments are TRBV7-9 and TRBJ1-1; the best D guess is TRBD1, with 6 bases matching. The DNA sequence is given as TGTGCCACCCTTGGGGGGCGCCTGGTCACTGAAGCTTTCTTT. It translates as CATLGGRLVTEAFF.